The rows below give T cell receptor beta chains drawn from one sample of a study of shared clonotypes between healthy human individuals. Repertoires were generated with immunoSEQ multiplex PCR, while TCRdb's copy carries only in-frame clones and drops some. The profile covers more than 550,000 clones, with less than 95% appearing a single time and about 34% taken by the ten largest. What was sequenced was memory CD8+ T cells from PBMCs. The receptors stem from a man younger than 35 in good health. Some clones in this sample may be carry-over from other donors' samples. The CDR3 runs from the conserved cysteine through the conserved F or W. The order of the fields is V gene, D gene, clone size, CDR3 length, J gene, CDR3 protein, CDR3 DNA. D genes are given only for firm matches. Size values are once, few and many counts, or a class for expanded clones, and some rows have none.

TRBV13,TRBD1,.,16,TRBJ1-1,CASSLTRTGHNTEAFF,TGTGCCAGCAGCTTAACGCGGACAGGACATAACACTGAAGCTTTCTTT
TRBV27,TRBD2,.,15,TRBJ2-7,CASRGLGREGYEQYF,TGTGCCAGCAGGGGCCTAGGGCGGGAGGGCTACGAGCAGTACTTC
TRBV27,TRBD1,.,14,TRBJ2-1,CASQPGQGGIGQFF,TGTGCCAGCCAACCGGGACAGGGTGGTATCGGGCAGTTCTTC
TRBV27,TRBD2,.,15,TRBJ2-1,CASSPLAGGSNEQFF,TGTGCCAGCAGTCCACTAGCGGGAGGGAGTAATGAGCAGTTCTTC
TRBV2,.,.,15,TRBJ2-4,CASRAPGWAKNIQYF,TGTGCCAGCAGGGCCCCCGGATGGGCCAAAAACATTCAGTACTTC
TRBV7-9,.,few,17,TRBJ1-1,CASSPPNRDTVHTEAFF,TGTGCCAGCAGCCCTCCGAACCGGGACACAGTCCACACTGAAGCTTTCTTT
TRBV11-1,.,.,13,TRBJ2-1,CASGPWSSHEQFF,TGTGCCAGCGGCCCGTGGAGCAGCCATGAGCAGTTCTTC
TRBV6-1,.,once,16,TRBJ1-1,CASSQVAQRGNTEAFF,TGTGCCAGCAGTCAAGTGGCACAGAGAGGGAACACTGAAGCTTTCTTT
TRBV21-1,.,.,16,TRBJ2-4,CASSKAPYLAKNIQYF,TGTGCCAGCAGCAAAGCGCCGTATCTAGCCAAAAACATTCAGTACTTC
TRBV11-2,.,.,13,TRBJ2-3,CASSPWEADTQYF,TGTGCCAGCAGCCCCTGGGAAGCGGATACGCAGTATTTT
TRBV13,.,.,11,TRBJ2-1,CASSPSTGQFF,TGTGCCAGCAGCCCATCGACAGGACAGTTCTTC
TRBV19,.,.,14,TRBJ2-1,CASSTRGRYNEQFF,TGTGCCAGTAGTACCAGGGGCAGGTACAATGAGCAGTTCTTC
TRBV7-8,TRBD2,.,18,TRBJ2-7,CASTPMGLAETNSYEQYF,TGTGCCAGCACCCCCATGGGACTAGCAGAAACCAACTCCTACGAGCAGTACTTC
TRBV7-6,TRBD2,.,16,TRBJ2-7,CASSPQTSGRFTEQYF,TGTGCCAGCAGCCCCCAGACTAGCGGGAGGTTCACCGAGCAGTACTTC
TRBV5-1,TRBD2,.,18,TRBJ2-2,CASSPIISGRGNTGELFF,TGCGCCAGCAGCCCCATCATTAGCGGGAGGGGAAACACCGGGGAGCTGTTTTTT
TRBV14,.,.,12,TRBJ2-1,CASSHGANEQFF,TGTGCCAGCAGCCACGGGGCGAATGAGCAGTTCTTC
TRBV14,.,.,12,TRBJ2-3,CASSQDLGAQYF,TGTGCCAGCAGCCAAGATCTGGGGGCGCAGTATTTT
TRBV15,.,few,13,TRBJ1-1,CATSSRLNTEAFF,TGTGCCACCAGCAGTCGGTTGAACACTGAAGCTTTCTTT
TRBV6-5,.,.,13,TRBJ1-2,CASGLRIGYGYTF,TGTGCCAGCGGACTCCGGATAGGCTATGGCTACACCTTC
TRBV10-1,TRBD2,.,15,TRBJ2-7,CASRVRLAGVREQYF,TGCGCCAGCAGGGTAAGACTAGCGGGAGTGAGAGAGCAGTACTTC
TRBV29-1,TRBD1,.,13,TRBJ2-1,CSVLGQGLGEQFF,TGCAGCGTTCTGGGACAGGGGTTGGGAGAGCAGTTCTTC
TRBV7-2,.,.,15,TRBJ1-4,CASRYQGSTNEKLFF,TGTGCCAGCAGATATCAGGGATCAACTAATGAAAAACTGTTTTTT
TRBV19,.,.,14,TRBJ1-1,CASSSPDRNTEAFF,TGTGCCAGTAGCTCGCCCGACAGGAACACTGAAGCTTTCTTT
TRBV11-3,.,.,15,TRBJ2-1,CASSPRGSIYNEQFF,TGTGCCAGCAGCCCTCGGGGGTCAATCTACAATGAGCAGTTCTTC
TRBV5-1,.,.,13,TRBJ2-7,CASSLSLAYEQYF,TGCGCCAGCAGCTTGTCCCTAGCCTACGAGCAGTACTTC
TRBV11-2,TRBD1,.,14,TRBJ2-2,CASSGQGATGELFF,TGTGCCAGCAGCGGACAGGGAGCCACCGGGGAGCTGTTTTTT
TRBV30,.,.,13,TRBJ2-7,CAWRALRSYEQYF,TGTGCCTGGAGGGCGCTGCGCTCCTACGAGCAGTACTTC
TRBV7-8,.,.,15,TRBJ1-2,CASSPGRQPLDGYTF,TGTGCCAGCAGCCCCGGAAGGCAGCCGCTCGATGGCTACACCTTC
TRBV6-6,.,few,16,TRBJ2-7,CASSNPAGQGGYEQYF,TGTGCCAGCAGCAACCCGGCTGGGCAGGGGGGCTACGAGCAGTACTTC
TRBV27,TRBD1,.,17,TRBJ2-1,CASSRTYGTGRYNEQFF,TGTGCCAGCAGCCGGACCTACGGGACAGGTCGCTACAATGAGCAGTTCTTC
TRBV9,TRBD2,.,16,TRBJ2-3,CASTHSGREGTDTQYF,TGTGCCAGCACTCATAGCGGGAGGGAGGGGACAGATACGCAGTATTTT
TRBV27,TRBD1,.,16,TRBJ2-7,CASSSFPGGHSYEQYF,TGTGCCAGCAGTTCCTTCCCAGGGGGCCACTCCTACGAGCAGTACTTC
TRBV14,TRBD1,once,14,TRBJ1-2,CASSQLLQGDGYTF,TGTGCCAGCAGCCAATTGTTACAGGGGGATGGCTACACCTTC
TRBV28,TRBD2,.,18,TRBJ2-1,CASRIRPSGRVPYPWQFF,TGTGCCAGCAGGATCCGACCTAGCGGGAGGGTCCCTTATCCGTGGCAGTTCTTC
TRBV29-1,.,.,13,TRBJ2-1,CSVVRGSYNEQFF,TGCAGCGTTGTTAGGGGATCCTACAATGAGCAGTTCTTC
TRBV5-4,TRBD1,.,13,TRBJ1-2,CASSSGQGGGYTF,TGTGCCAGCAGCTCGGGACAGGGTGGTGGCTACACCTTC
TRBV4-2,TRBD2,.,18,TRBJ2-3,CASSQVRGLAEHTDTQYF,TGTGCCAGCAGCCAAGTGCGGGGACTAGCGGAGCACACAGATACGCAGTATTTT
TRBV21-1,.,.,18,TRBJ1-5,CASSKREGRRYSNQPQHF,TGTGCCAGCAGCAAAAGGGAGGGTCGGAGATATAGCAATCAGCCCCAGCATTTT
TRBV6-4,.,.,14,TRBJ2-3,CASSDGEGADTQYF,TGTGCCAGCAGTGACGGGGAGGGGGCCGATACGCAGTATTTT
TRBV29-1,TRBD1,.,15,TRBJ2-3,CSVRTGGFSTDTQYF,TGCAGCGTGAGGACAGGGGGGTTTAGCACAGATACGCAGTATTTT
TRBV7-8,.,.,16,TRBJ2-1,CASSLSALSSYNEQFF,TGTGCCAGCAGCTTATCAGCGCTAAGCTCCTACAATGAGCAGTTCTTC
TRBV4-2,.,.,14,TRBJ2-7,CASSQGLDSYEQYF,TGTGCCAGCAGCCAAGGTTTGGACAGCTACGAGCAGTACTTC
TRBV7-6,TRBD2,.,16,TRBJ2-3,CASSLGSGGFLDTQYF,TGTGCCAGCAGCTTAGGGAGCGGGGGGTTCTTGGATACGCAGTATTTT
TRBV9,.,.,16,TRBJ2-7,CASSHNGGGHPWEQYF,TGTGCCAGCAGCCACAATGGGGGCGGCCACCCCTGGGAGCAGTACTTC
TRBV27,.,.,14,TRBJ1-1,CASSFGFLTTEAFF,TGTGCCAGCAGTTTTGGTTTTCTGACAACTGAAGCTTTCTTT
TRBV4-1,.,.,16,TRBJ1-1,CASSQPMTAPSTEAFF,TGCGCCAGCAGCCAACCAATGACAGCGCCGTCGACTGAAGCTTTCTTT
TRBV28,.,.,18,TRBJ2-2,CASSLSVRTGRKTGELFF,TGTGCCAGCAGTTTATCAGTCCGTACAGGCCGAAAGACCGGGGAGCTGTTTTTT
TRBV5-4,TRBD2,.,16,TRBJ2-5,CASTFGGRGREETQYF,TGTGCCAGCACCTTTGGGGGTCGCGGGAGGGAAGAGACCCAGTACTTC
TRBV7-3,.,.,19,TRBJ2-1,CASSLTGSPTSISYNEQFF,TGTGCCAGCAGCTTAACCGGTTCGCCCACCAGTATCTCCTACAATGAGCAGTTCTTC
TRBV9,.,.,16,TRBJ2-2,CASSARSQGNTGELFF,TGTGCCAGCAGCGCCCGAAGCCAGGGGAACACCGGGGAGCTGTTTTTT
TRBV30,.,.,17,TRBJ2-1,CAWSPKKGQESYNEQFF,TGTGCCTGGAGTCCCAAGAAGGGGCAGGAATCCTACAATGAGCAGTTCTTC
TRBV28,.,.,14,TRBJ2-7,CASRPTGPLREQYF,TGTGCCAGCAGGCCGACAGGTCCCCTGAGGGAGCAGTACTTC
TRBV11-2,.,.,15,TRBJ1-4,CASNLAGSLGEKLFF,TGTGCCAGCAACCTGGCAGGATCGTTGGGCGAAAAACTGTTTTTT
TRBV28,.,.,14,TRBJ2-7,CASSTTGYPYEQYF,TGTGCCAGCAGCACGACAGGTTACCCCTACGAGCAGTACTTC
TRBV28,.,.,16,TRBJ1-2,CASSWGFSWHFYGYTF,TGTGCCAGCAGTTGGGGTTTTTCGTGGCACTTCTATGGCTACACCTTC